Below, 10 T cell receptor beta chains from the same sample are listed, as sequenced in a study of T-cell reconstitution after alpha-beta-depleted transplantation in children listed by TCRdb under 2016. Receptors were amplified or captured by PCR. Sequencing was carried out with an Illumina HiSeq 2500. To normalize quantification of the TCRbeta repertoire, the TCR libraries were built with molecular barcoding that relied on unique molecular identifiers. TCRdb redid the processing of the public reads, applying fastp at Q25 and MiXCR, and retained in-frame beta chains. Each CDR3 protein appears once, grouped with its most common genes and DNA. The sample table shows around 400,000 distinct CDR3 sequences, and just over 20% are seen once. The ten largest clones represent approximately 3.8% of the sample. Sequencing used PBMCs from the stem cell graft donor, obtained from the stem cell graft. All receptors come from a human donor who donated a stem cell graft to a child with acute myeloid leukemia.

This clonotype was found many times. The rearrangement uses TRBV7-7 and TRBJ2-1, with TRBD1 matching 7 bases. J lost 9 bases, V lost 5 bases, and 4 bases had no gene match. Germline V CDR1 and CDR2: SSHAT, FNYEAQ (reference sequence). The CDR3 contains 12 residues. The CDR3 region has the DNA TGTGCCAGCAGCCCAGGGGGAAGTGAGCAGTTCTTC. Amino acids: CASSPGGSEQFF. Full variable domain (rest looked up from reference TRBV7-7 and TRBJ2-1): GAGVSQSPRYKVTKRGQDVTLRCDPISSHATLYWYQQALGQGPEFLTYFNYEAQPDKSGLPSDRFSAERPEGSISTLTIQRTEQRDSAMYRCASSPGGSEQFFGPGTRLTVL.

This rearrangement joins TRBV12-3 or TRBV12-4 to TRBJ1-5, with 11 bases identical to TRBD1. The J segment lost 6 bases and the V segment lost 8 bases, leaving 3 bases of the junction unmatched. The CDR3 has 13 residues. The CDR3 spells CASGQGASQPQHF. The DNA of the CDR3 is TGTGCCAGCGGACAGGGGGCCAGTCAGCCCCAGCATTTT.

This chain links TRBV29-1 with TRBJ1-5; possible D gene TRBD1, 6 bases. CDR3 length: 12 amino acids. Germline CDR1 SQVTM, CDR2 ANQGSEA. Trimming cost V 4 bases and J 5 bases, with 9 bases left between them. The CDR3 region has the DNA TGCAGCGTTGGAGGGGGAGATCAGCCCCAGCATTTT. It specifies CSVGGGDQPQHF.

This clonotype was seen repeatedly, ten times or more. The chain joins TRBV6-5 to TRBJ2-2, with 9 bases lining up with TRBD1. Per germline, CDR1 MNHEY and CDR2 SVGAGI. Trimming took 5 bases from V and 7 from J; bases not matched to a gene: 5. The CDR3 has 14 amino acids. For the CDR3, the DNA is TGTGCCAGCAGTCCCGGGACAGGGATCGGGGAGCTGTTTTTT. Translating gives CASSPGTGIGELFF.

This sequence joins TRBV12-3 or TRBV12-4 and TRBJ2-5; 7 positions agree with TRBD1. CDR3 size: 13 residues. The V segment lost 6 bases and the J segment 3 bases; nucleotides outside the gene matches: 4. The CDR3 spells CASSLQGKETQYF. For the CDR3, the DNA is TGTGCCAGCAGCCTACAGGGGAAAGAGACCCAGTACTTC.

This chain joins TRBV4-3 and TRBJ2-1, with 11 bases that match TRBD2. CDR1 is LGHNA and CDR2 is YSLEER in the germline V gene. The CDR3 runs 17 residues. J was trimmed by 2 bases and V by 0 bases; bases with no gene match: 3. CDR3 region: CASSQDPTSGTYNEQFF. The CDR3 nucleotides read TGCGCCAGCAGCCAAGACCCGACTAGCGGGACCTACAATGAGCAGTTCTTC.

V and J are TRBV20-1 and TRBJ2-1, with 10 bases lining up with TRBD2. The J segment lost 12 bases and the V segment lost 4 bases, leaving 6 bases of the junction unmatched. CDR1 DFQATT and CDR2 SNEGSKA come from the germline V gene (reference sequence). This CDR3 region has 12 residues. CDR3: CSATGTSVRQFF. DNA of the CDR3: TGCAGTGCTACTGGGACTAGCGTAAGGCAGTTCTTC.

This clonotype was observed a few times. V gene TRBV10-2 combines with J gene TRBJ1-5; D is unresolved. Looked up from germline, CDR1 is WSHSY and CDR2 is SAAADI. The CDR3 spans 15 residues. Trimming took 3 bases from V and 5 from J, leaving 14 bases between them. Here the CDR3 reads CASSDGLAVYQPQHF. The CDR3 DNA reads as TGCGCCAGCAGTGACGGCCTAGCGGTCTATCAGCCCCAGCATTTT.

The chain combines TRBV4-2 with TRBJ2-7, with D possibly matching TRBD2 (6 bases). Germline-derived CDR1 and CDR2 are LGHNA and YNFKEQ. The V and J ends lost 0 bases and 3 bases respectively, with 12 bases between them. The CDR3 spans 15 residues. The DNA of the CDR3 is TGTGCCAGCAGCCAAGAAACGGGAGTTTTCTACGAGCAGTACTTC. As protein: CASSQETGVFYEQYF.

The chain combines TRBV28 with TRBJ2-3; no clear D. V lost 5 bases and J 5 bases, leaving 11 bases between the germline ends. This CDR3 has 13 residues. Germline CDR1 MDHEN, CDR2 SYDVKM. CDR3 loop: CASSPPGLDTQYF. CDR3 nucleotide sequence: TGTGCCAGCAGTCCTCCTGGCTTAGATACGCAGTATTTT.